This T cell receptor beta chain was recovered during a study of monozygotic twins with cystic fibrosis. Notes on the study in general: In 13 of 16 pairs, V gene usage was closest to the co-twin's.

Produced via immunoSEQ multiplex PCR; TCRdb's table is partial and in-frame only. The sample lists around 30,000 clones, about 85% seen once, with about 0.96% in the top ten. Concerning this clone itself: Antigen: not known.

Germline CDR1 and CDR2: LGHNA and YNFKEQ. The CDR3 extends over 16 amino acids. The V and J ends lost 1 base and 0 bases, in that order; junction bases with no gene match: 4. The chain couples TRBV4-2 to TRBJ2-3; 7 bases are a match to TRBD2. The clonotype originates from a girl aged 2 to 9 with cystic fibrosis. Source material: blood. Written as DNA, the CDR3 is TGTGCCAGCAGCCAAGTCCTAGCGGCTAGCACAGATACGCAGTATTTT. This codes for CASSQVLAASTDTQYF.